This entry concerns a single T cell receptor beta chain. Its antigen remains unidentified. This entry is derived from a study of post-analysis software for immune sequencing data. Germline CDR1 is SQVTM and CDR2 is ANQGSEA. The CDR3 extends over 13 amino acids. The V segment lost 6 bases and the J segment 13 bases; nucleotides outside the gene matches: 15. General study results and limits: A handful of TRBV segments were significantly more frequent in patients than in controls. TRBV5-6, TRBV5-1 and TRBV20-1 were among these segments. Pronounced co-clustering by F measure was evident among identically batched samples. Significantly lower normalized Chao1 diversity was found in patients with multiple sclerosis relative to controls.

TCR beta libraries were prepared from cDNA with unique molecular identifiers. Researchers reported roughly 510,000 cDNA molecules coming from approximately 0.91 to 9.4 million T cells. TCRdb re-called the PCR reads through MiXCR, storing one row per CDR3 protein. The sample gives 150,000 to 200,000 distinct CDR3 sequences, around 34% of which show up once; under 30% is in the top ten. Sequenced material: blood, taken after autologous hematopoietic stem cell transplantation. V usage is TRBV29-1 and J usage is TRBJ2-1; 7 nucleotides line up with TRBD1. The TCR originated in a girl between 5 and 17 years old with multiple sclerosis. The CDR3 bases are TGCAGCGTATCACACCTAACAGGGGAGACCCAGTTCTTC. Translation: CSVSHLTGETQFF.